This T cell receptor (beta chain) was captured in a study of Ad26.COV2.S vaccination and SARS-CoV-2 variants. Study-wide results and caveats: It is possible that the TCR breadth and depth analyses underestimated the total T cell responses.

The treatment denotes: approximately 18 received Ad26.COV2.S at low or high dose, single or two shots; about 5 received placebo; per-sample allocation not given. Repertoires come from day 63 after the first vaccine or placebo injection. A Boston adult aged 18-55 years was the donor. The repertoire was sequenced with immunoSEQ multiplex PCR; TCRdb's copy has only in-frame clones and lacks some. The sample has around 500,000 clones, about nine tenths seen once; the top ten hold roughly 1.7%. Remarks on this clone: Its antigen is not identified.

The receptor comes from a person aged 18-60 years who received the Ad26.COV2.S COVID-19 vaccine or a placebo. The sequences come from peripheral blood, collected in a trial of Ad26.COV2.S vaccine versus placebo.

This chain's CDR3 is CASSPGREIGTEAFF. The DNA for the CDR3 is TGTGCCAGCAGTCCTGGGAGGGAAATCGGCACTGAAGCTTTCTTT. The chain carries TRBV4-2 and TRBJ1-1; D gene unclear. Germline V CDR1 and CDR2: LGHNA, YNFKEQ. There are 15 residues in the CDR3. V dropped 6 bases and J dropped 4 bases, with 18 bases sitting between them.